These 31 T cell receptor beta chains were all obtained from the same sample, sequenced in a study of cytotoxic CD8 clonotypes in ibrutinib-treated CLL. Method: immunoSEQ multiplex PCR; TCRdb's copy keeps in-frame clones and lacks some. The sample contains 90,000 to 150,000 clones, roughly 57% of which appear only once. The material was PBMCs, obtained after 24 months of ibrutinib treatment. The source of these receptors is a human donor with chronic lymphocytic leukemia.

CDR3 sequence: CASSPFQGSNQPQHF. The CDR3 DNA is TGTGCCAGCAGCCCGTTCCAGGGTAGCAATCAGCCCCAGCATTTT. The chain carries TRBV5-6 and TRBJ1-5; weak D call: TRBD1 (5 bases). The CDR3 has 15 amino acids. Germline CDR1 reads SGHDT; CDR2 reads YYEEEE. V was shortened by 4 bases and J by 0 bases, with 11 bases between the two germline ends.

In DNA, the CDR3 is TGTGCCAGCAGCTTGCCGGAAGAGACCCAGTACTTC. It encodes CASSLPEETQYF. V usage is TRBV11-3 and J usage is TRBJ2-5; no clear D gene. CDR1 and CDR2 from the germline V gene are SGHNT and YENEEA. V dropped 3 bases and J dropped 3 bases, with 5 bases sitting between them. This CDR3 contains 12 residues.

The chain combines TRBV30 with TRBJ1-2; TRBD1 matches at 7 bases. The trim removed 4 bases at V and 6 bases at J, leaving 5 bases unmatched. Germline loops: CDR1 GTSNPN, CDR2 SVGIG (reference sequence). This CDR3 is built from 12 residues. The CDR3 spells CAWNRQGDGYTF. CDR3 DNA sequence: TGTGCCTGGAATCGACAGGGAGATGGCTACACCTTC.

In this sample, this clone turned up once. The rearrangement joins TRBV9 to TRBJ2-5; weak D call: TRBD2 (6 bases). In germline, CDR1 is SGDLS, CDR2 YYNGEE. V lost 1 base to trimming and J lost 5 bases, with 12 bases between them. The CDR3 extends over 14 amino acids. CDR3 nucleotide sequence: TGTGCCAGCAGCGTATATACGGGGGACGAGACCCAGTACTTC. It codes for CASSVYTGDETQYF.

The chain employs TRBV30 and TRBJ1-1, with 7 bases identical to TRBD1. J lost 1 base, V lost 5 bases, and 4 bases had no gene match. In germline, CDR1 is GTSNPN, CDR2 SVGIG (reference sequence). This CDR3 comprises 13 residues. The DNA of the CDR3 is TGTGCCTGGCGGGGACAGTGGAACACTGAAGCTTTCTTT. Translating gives CAWRGQWNTEAFF.

The rearrangement links TRBV19 to TRBJ2-2; D might be TRBD1 (6 bases). Trimming removed 6 bases at V and 4 bases at J, with 12 bases between. CDR3 size: 14 residues. Germline CDR1 and CDR2: LNHDA and SQIVND (reference sequence). CDR3 sequence reads: CASRNGQTTGELFF. DNA for the CDR3: TGTGCCAGTAGAAACGGACAGACCACCGGGGAGCTGTTTTTT.

This clone has a count of ten or more. For the CDR3, the DNA is TGCGCCAGCAGCTTTGGGCAAAACTACGAGCAGTACTTC. It codes for CASSFGQNYEQYF. V gene TRBV5-1 combines with J gene TRBJ2-7, with D uncertain. The CDR3 consists of 13 residues. The germline V gene has CDR1 SGHRS and CDR2 YFSETQ. Trimming pared 2 bases from V and 3 bases from J, leaving 9 bases between.

The chain employs TRBV18 and TRBJ1-1; TRBD1 is a possible D gene (5 bases). V was pared by 6 bases and J by 2 bases, with 16 bases between. Germline V gives CDR1 KGHSH, CDR2 LQKENI. The CDR3 is made up of 15 amino acids. In DNA, the CDR3 is TGTGCCAGCTCCCCCCTCGGGGGGGATAACACTGAAGCTTTCTTT. This sequence encodes CASSPLGGDNTEAFF.

The chain's CDR3 is CASSVGTSGGETQYF. The CDR3 nucleotides are TGTGCCAGCAGCGTCGGGACTAGCGGGGGAGAGACCCAGTACTTC. The gene calls are TRBV7-9 and TRBJ2-5; 14 bases match TRBD2. This CDR3 has 15 amino acids. The J segment lost 4 bases and the V segment lost 5 bases, leaving 3 bases of the junction unmatched. The germline V gene has CDR1 SEHNR and CDR2 FQNEAQ (reference sequence).

The J gene is TRBJ2-3, the V gene TRBV7-9, with D perhaps matching TRBD2 (6 bases). This CDR3 spans 15 amino acids. Trimming took 1 base from V and 5 from J, leaving 13 bases between them. In germline, CDR1 is SEHNR, CDR2 FQNEAQ (reference sequence). The CDR3 nucleotides are TGTGCCAGCAGCTTAGGACGGAGGGGCCGAGATACGCAGTATTTT. Protein sequence: CASSLGRRGRDTQYF.

The chain has TRBV4-3 and TRBJ2-3; 7 bases are a match to TRBD2. Germline V CDR1 and CDR2: LGHNA, YSLEER. Unmatched junction bases numbered 17, after V lost 0 bases and J lost 2 bases. This CDR3 is built from 20 residues. CDR3 nucleotides: TGCGCCAGCAGCCAAGATGGCGGGGGAGCCAGCCGCAAGATCACAGATACGCAGTATTTT. This sequence encodes CASSQDGGGASRKITDTQYF.

The count of this clone is one. The V call is TRBV29-1, the J call TRBJ2-1; 10 nucleotides match TRBD2. J was trimmed by 1 base and V by 7 bases; bases with no gene match: 7. This CDR3 spans 15 amino acids. Per germline, CDR1 SQVTM and CDR2 ANQGSEA. The chain's CDR3 is CSESERGGSYNEQFF. The CDR3 DNA reads as TGCAGCGAATCTGAGCGGGGGGGGTCCTACAATGAGCAGTTCTTC.

For this clone: An end of the junction does not agree with germline; a read error may underlie this. The chain is built from TRBV5-6 and TRBJ2-3; the D is unclear. Germline values: CDR1 SGHDT, CDR2 YYEEEE. This CDR3 spans 14 amino acids. The CDR3 spells CASSLDTSTNTQYF. For the CDR3, the DNA is TGTGCCAGCAGCTTGGACACCTCCACAAATACGCAGTATTTT.

This clone was seen repeatedly, ten times or more. The V call is TRBV6-4, the J call TRBJ2-3; 11 bases agree with TRBD1. The germline V gene has CDR1 MRHNA and CDR2 SNTAGT. V gave up 6 bases and J gave up 1 base; unmatched junction bases: 9. This CDR3 contains 17 residues. The CDR3 DNA sequence: TGTGCCAGCAGCCCGTACGAGGGACAGGGGGGCACAGATACGCAGTATTTT. This gives the protein CASSPYEGQGGTDTQYF.

This clone showed up many times. The same CDR3 arises from other DNA sequences in this sample as well. The rearrangement uses TRBV5-1 and TRBJ2-4; 8 positions match TRBD1. Germline CDR1 is SGHRS and CDR2 is YFSETQ. The CDR3 consists of 15 residues. The junction had 5 bases not matched to a gene; V was cut back by 0 bases and J by 6 bases. The DNA for the CDR3 is TGCGCCAGCAGCTTGGAAGGACAGGGAGGAAACATTCAGTACTTC. It yields the protein CASSLEGQGGNIQYF.

This clone was seen a single time. The CDR3 protein is CASSRSREGYGYTF. CDR3 sequence (DNA): TGTGCCAGCAGCCGGTCCCGAGAGGGCTATGGCTACACCTTC. The chain recombines TRBV7-2 with TRBJ1-2; D call uncertain. The germline gives CDR1 SGHTA, CDR2 FQGNSA. The CDR3 totals 14 residues. The V gene lost 5 bases and the J gene lost 4 bases, with 14 bases spanning the gap.

This clone has a handful of counts. V usage is TRBV5-4 and J usage is TRBJ1-2; 9 positions agree with TRBD1. This CDR3 is 14 amino acids long. Germline V gives CDR1 SGHNT, CDR2 YYREEE (reference sequence). With 4 bases clipped from V and 5 bases from J, the junction kept 6 bases outside the gene matches. The CDR3 sequence is CASSLRDRAYGYTF. The CDR3 nucleotides are TGTGCCAGCAGCCTTCGGGACAGGGCTTATGGCTACACCTTC.

The chain uses TRBV28 and TRBJ1-5, with 12 bases that match TRBD1. The CDR3 loop spans 16 amino acids. V lost 5 bases and J lost 7; bases outside the gene matches: 9. The germline gives CDR1 MDHEN, CDR2 SYDVKM. CDR3 nucleotides: TGTGCCAGCAGTCGATGGGCCGGGACAGGGGGCCAGCCCCAGCATTTT. Translation: CASSRWAGTGGQPQHF.

This clone occurred once. Additional DNA sequences in this sample encode the identical CDR3. The gene calls are TRBV7-2 and TRBJ1-2; 7 bases are a match to TRBD1. Germline-derived CDR1 and CDR2 are SGHTA and FQGNSA. The length of the CDR3 is 13 residues. J gave up 7 bases and V 5 bases, and 7 bases lay outside the gene matches. The CDR3 nucleotides read TGTGCCAGCAGCCCCGACAGGGTAGGTGGCTACACCTTC. This codes for CASSPDRVGGYTF.

The rearrangement uses TRBV5-1 and TRBJ1-1; D gene ambiguous. The ends were cut back, 2 bases at V and 5 bases at J, with 10 bases in the middle. Germline CDR1 reads SGHRS; CDR2 reads YFSETQ. The CDR3 loop spans 13 amino acids. Written as DNA, the CDR3 is TGCGCCAGCAGCTTAGACGCAAGGACTGAAGCTTTCTTT. Translation: CASSLDARTEAFF. The entire variable domain, with the rest obtained from reference TRBV5-1 and TRBJ1-1, is as follows: KAGVTQTPRYLIKTRGQQVTLSCSPISGHRSVSWYQQTPGQGLQFLFEYFSETQRNKGNFPGRFSGRQFSNSRSEMNVSTLELGDSALYLCASSLDARTEAFFGQGTRLTVV.

This sequence joins TRBV27 and TRBJ2-3; D remains unclear. Germline assignment: CDR1 MNHEY and CDR2 SMNVEV (reference sequence). Trimming shortened V by 6 bases and J by 1 base, and 8 bases separated the two germline ends. This CDR3 is 13 amino acids long. The DNA for the CDR3 is TGTGCCAGCAGAACGCAGGGCACAGATACGCAGTATTTT. This gives the protein CASRTQGTDTQYF.

This clone has just a few counts. CDR3 residues: CASRTSTLGTFF. As DNA, the CDR3 is TGTGCCAGCAGAACCAGCACCCTGGGGACTTTCTTT. The chain recombines TRBV6-7 with TRBJ1-1; unclear D gene. TRBV6-7 is identified as an open reading frame with a role that is uncertain. Trimming pared 6 bases from V and 12 bases from J, leaving 17 bases between. The CDR3 consists of 12 residues.

This clone has just one count. The chain recombines TRBV7-3 with TRBJ2-1; the D is unclear. The CDR3 covers 15 residues. Germline loops: CDR1 SGHTA, CDR2 FQGTGA. Trimming pared 8 bases from V and 4 bases from J, leaving 18 bases between. The CDR3 DNA reads as TGTGCCAGCTCCCCCCGGACCGGTGAGTACAATGAGCAGTTCTTC. Translating it yields CASSPRTGEYNEQFF.

The rearrangement uses TRBV30 and TRBJ1-2; TRBD1 matches 10 bases. The CDR3 runs to 15 residues. V shed 3 bases and J 4 bases; nucleotides not matched to a gene: 8. Per germline, CDR1 GTSNPN and CDR2 SVGIG (reference sequence). CDR3 protein: CAWRVPGQGTYGYTF. The CDR3 DNA reads as TGTGCCTGGAGAGTCCCGGGACAGGGGACCTATGGCTACACCTTC.

Many counts were recorded for this clone. The chain joins TRBV7-2 to TRBJ2-1, with D maybe TRBD2 (5 bases). The ends were cut back, 5 bases at V and 6 bases at J, with 17 bases in the middle. The germline V gene encodes CDR1 SGHTA and CDR2 FQGNSA. The CDR3 extends over 15 amino acids. The DNA of the CDR3 is TGTGCCAGCAGCCAAGAGGGTGGACCGAGCAATGAGCAGTTCTTC. Its protein is CASSQEGGPSNEQFF. Together with reference TRBV7-2 and TRBJ2-1, the CDR3 gives the full variable domain: GAGVSQSPSNKVTEKGKDVELRCDPISGHTALYWYRQSLGQGLEFLIYFQGNSAPDKSGLPSDRFSAERTGGSVSTLTIQRTQQEDSAVYLCASSQEGGPSNEQFFGPGTRLTVL.

This chain connects TRBV29-1 to TRBJ1-1, with TRBD1 as a possible D gene (5 bases). CDR1 and CDR2 (germline): SQVTM, ANQGSEA. CDR3 size: 12 residues. Trimming pared 7 bases from V and 2 bases from J, leaving 11 bases between. The CDR3 sequence is CSGTGGNTEAFF. DNA for the CDR3: TGCAGCGGGACCGGGGGAAACACTGAAGCTTTCTTT.

This chain links TRBV5-4 with TRBJ1-1; D ambiguous. CDR3 size: 14 residues. Per germline, CDR1 SGHNT and CDR2 YYREEE (reference sequence). Trimming cost V 2 bases and J 6 bases, with 14 bases left between them. CDR3 amino acids: CASSFDGSRAEAFF. Written as DNA, the CDR3 is TGTGCCAGCAGCTTCGATGGGTCTAGGGCTGAAGCTTTCTTT.

This clone turned up a few times. The chain is built from TRBV29-1 and TRBJ2-7; TRBD1 agrees at 9 bases. The junction had 7 bases not matched to a gene; V was cut back by 6 bases and J by 7 bases. Germline lookup yields CDR1 SQVTM and CDR2 ANQGSEA. The CDR3 is 12 residues long. The CDR3 region is CSVAQGAREQYF. The CDR3 coding sequence is TGCAGCGTGGCACAGGGGGCGCGGGAGCAGTACTTC.

This clone showed up just a few times. V usage is TRBV27 and J usage is TRBJ1-1; no firm D call. The CDR3 is 13 amino acids. Trimming pared 0 bases from V and 0 bases from J, leaving 2 bases between. CDR1 MNHEY and CDR2 SMNVEV come from the germline V gene (reference sequence). CDR3 nucleotides: TGTGCCAGCAGTTTATCGCTGAACACTGAAGCTTTCTTT. Translating gives CASSLSLNTEAFF.

This clone was counted once. The chain recombines TRBV7-2 with TRBJ2-1; 7 bases match TRBD1. After removal of 1 base from V and 16 bases from J, the junction contained 13 bases not matched to a gene. This CDR3 region has 14 residues. Per germline, CDR1 SGHTA and CDR2 FQGNSA. The CDR3 sequence: CASSLGSPGQPFFF. In DNA form, the CDR3 reads TGTGCCAGCAGCTTAGGGTCTCCGGGACAGCCTTTTTTCTTC.

This chain connects TRBV28 to TRBJ1-6, with D tentatively TRBD1 (5 bases). V lost 5 bases and J lost 6, with 20 bases in between. This CDR3 is 17 amino acids long. The germline V gene has CDR1 MDHEN and CDR2 SYDVKM. The CDR3 nucleotides read TGTGCCAGCAGTCTTATCTTGGAGGGGCTATCTAATTCACCCCTCCACTTT. Encoded protein: CASSLILEGLSNSPLHF.